The 10 T cell receptor beta chains in this list originate from one sample, sequenced in a study of Graves' ophthalmopathy and Graves' hyperthyroidism. The sequenced template was RNA, covering the TCR beta CDR3 region. HTBI primers were used in a first-round RT-PCR, which preceded a second-round multiplex PCR. TCRdb itself ran the multiplex PCR reads through MiXCR, one entry per CDR3 protein. The sample yields roughly 480,000 distinct CDR3 sequences, about 15% seen once. Sequenced: blood. The receptors were sampled from a woman younger than 45 with Graves' ophthalmopathy.

This clonotype was detected only a few times. The CDR3 spells CASRRQGEGYTF. For the CDR3, the DNA is TGTGCCAGCAGGAGACAGGGTGAAGGCTACACCTTC. The chain links TRBV12-3 or TRBV12-4 to TRBJ1-2; 7 bases fit TRBD1. V dropped 6 bases and J dropped 8; count of bases not matched to a gene: 6. The CDR3 runs to 12 residues.

The V gene is TRBV10-3, the J gene TRBJ2-7; TRBD2 matches 8 bases. V was clipped by 4 bases and J by 6 bases; unmatched bases: 11. This CDR3 is 15 amino acids long. Germline CDR1 ENHRY, CDR2 SYGVKD. CDR3 in amino acids: CAISVSPDGRGEQYF. In DNA form, the CDR3 reads TGTGCCATCAGTGTAAGCCCCGACGGGAGGGGCGAGCAGTACTTC.

This clonotype was seen only a few times. The CDR3 loop reads CASSQYRGNTGELFF. The DNA for the CDR3 is TGCGCCAGCAGCCAATACAGGGGAAATACCGGGGAGCTGTTTTTT. The chain combines TRBV4-1 with TRBJ2-2, with 7 bases that match TRBD1. The CDR3 runs 15 residues. V dropped 2 bases and J dropped 5; count of bases not matched to a gene: 5. Germline CDR1 MGHRA, CDR2 YSYEKL.

This clonotype was recorded many times. The chain uses TRBV29-1 and TRBJ2-7; D ambiguous. The V gene's germline CDR1 is SQVTM and CDR2 ANQGSEA. The CDR3 is 14 amino acids. Trimming removed 5 bases at V and 2 bases at J, with 16 bases between. The CDR3 DNA reads as TGCAGCGTTCGGCCGGGTGGCGGAACCTACGAGCAGTACTTC. Translating gives CSVRPGGGTYEQYF.

This clonotype was recorded at least ten times. The genes are TRBV27 and TRBJ2-7; D is possibly TRBD1 (6 bases). Trimming removed 3 bases from V and 8 bases from J, with 14 bases in between. The CDR3 totals 13 residues. Germline V gene data show CDR1 as MNHEY and CDR2 as SMNVEV (reference sequence). CDR3 nucleotide sequence: TGTGCCAGCAGTTTCCTACAACAGGGTCAGCAGTACTTC. This translates into CASSFLQQGQQYF.

This clonotype was picked up many times. The rearrangement joins TRBV29-1 to TRBJ1-6; D may be TRBD1 (6 bases). Trimming took off 6 bases at V and 10 bases at J, with 13 bases between the two ends. Germline CDR1 SQVTM, CDR2 ANQGSEA. There are 12 residues in the CDR3. In DNA, the CDR3 is TGCAGCGTACAGGGTGGTGGGTCACCCCTCCACTTT. It encodes CSVQGGGSPLHF.

V usage is TRBV20-1 and J usage is TRBJ2-5; D perhaps matches TRBD2 (6 bases). Looked up from germline, CDR1 is DFQATT and CDR2 is SNEGSKA (reference sequence). The CDR3 spans 15 residues. Trimming took 0 bases from V and 5 from J, leaving 16 bases between them. The CDR3, as DNA: TGCAGTGCTAGAGACGGGGCAGGAGGGGCGGAGACCCAGTACTTC. Its protein is CSARDGAGGAETQYF.

This clonotype came up many times. The chain couples TRBV28 to TRBJ2-7, with TRBD1 as a possible D gene (6 bases). The CDR3 has 14 amino acids. Trimming shortened V by 1 base and J by 2 bases, and 9 bases separated the two germline ends. CDR1 is MDHEN, CDR2 SYDVKM, per germline. The CDR3 nucleotides are TGTGCCAGCAGTTTATACGGGACACCCTACGAGCAGTACTTC. Amino acid sequence: CASSLYGTPYEQYF.

This clonotype was picked up many times. This chain uses TRBV19 with TRBJ1-2, with D perhaps TRBD1 (5 bases). The CDR3 is 16 residues long. The germline gives CDR1 LNHDA, CDR2 SQIVND (reference sequence). Trimming cost V 0 bases and J 3 bases, with 14 bases left between them. Here the CDR3 DNA reads TGTGCCAGTAGTATAGACGGGACGGCGAGATACTATGGCTACACCTTC. It specifies CASSIDGTARYYGYTF.

The rearrangement joins TRBV12-3 or TRBV12-4 to TRBJ2-7; possible D gene TRBD1, 8 bases. Trimming took off 6 bases at V and 2 bases at J, with 20 bases between the two ends. The CDR3 has 16 amino acids. The DNA of the CDR3 is TGTGCCAGCAGCGCTAGGACAGGGAGCGGGGCCTACGAGCAGTACTTC. Translation: CASSARTGSGAYEQYF.